Given below is one T cell receptor beta chain in context. Its antigen is currently unknown. The data derive from a study of post-analysis software for immune sequencing data. General study findings and limits: Strong same-batch co-clustering of samples appeared with F measure clustering. Controls had lower frequencies than patients of about 5 TRBV segments, which included TRBV5-6, TRBV5-1 and TRBV20-1.

The authors incorporated unique molecular identifiers into the TCR beta cDNA libraries. TCRdb independently ran MiXCR on the PCR reads; one entry per CDR3 protein. This sample has 150,000 to 200,000 distinct CDR3 sequences; around 34% occur once, and the top ten carry 28%. The length of the CDR3 is 17 residues. Germline-derived CDR1 and CDR2 are SEHNR and FQNEAQ (reference sequence). The trim removed 4 bases at V and 5 bases at J, leaving 10 bases unmatched. The rearrangement joins TRBV7-9 to TRBJ2-1, with 11 bases identical to TRBD1. The TCR comes from a girl aged 5-17 years with multiple sclerosis. This specimen was blood, taken after autologous hematopoietic stem cell transplantation. The CDR3 sequence is CASSSYGQGASNNEQFF. As DNA, the CDR3 is TGTGCCAGCAGCTCCTACGGACAGGGGGCTTCGAACAATGAGCAGTTCTTC.